The entry below gives a single T cell receptor (beta chain) sequence along with its context. An end of the junction does not agree with germline; a read error may underlie this. Other DNA sequences in the sample encode the same CDR3. The data belong to a study of blood T cell repertoires in COVID-19. CDR1 and CDR2 from the germline V gene are KGHSH and LQKENI. The CDR3 totals 15 residues. Clones were sequenced by immunoSEQ multiplex PCR, and TCRdb holds only the in-frame ones, with some missing. This table has just under 30,000 clones, 80% to 90% appearing once. The chain combines TRBV18 with TRBJ2-1; perhaps TRBD1 as D (5 bases). This clonotype was obtained from a human donor in a cohort sampled during active COVID-19. Sequencing was done on a sample of peripheral blood. In DNA, the CDR3 is TGCGCCAGCTCACTCAGAGGCAGGGAAGGGGCTGAGCAGTTCTTC. It encodes CASSLRGREGAEQFF.